These 3 T cell receptor beta chains came from one sample sequenced in a study of cytomegalovirus exposure and HLA in healthy donors. The PCR was carried out with 60 Vbeta primers and 13 Jbeta primers. TCRdb keeps only in-frame clones here, not all; method: immunoSEQ multiplex PCR. The sample includes around 140,000 clones, over 70% of them seen just once. The material sequenced was PBMCs. The receptor set was obtained from a woman aged 18-30 years in good health and CMV-seronegative.

The chain combines TRBV4-1 with TRBJ1-5, with D tentatively TRBD1 (5 bases). Germline-derived CDR1 and CDR2 are MGHRA and YSYEKL. V shed 1 base and J shed 4 bases, with 11 bases lying between them. This CDR3 is built from 15 residues. In nucleotides, the CDR3 is TGCGCCAGCAGCCAAGGTTGGGGGGGGAATCAGCCCCAGCATTTT. Residues: CASSQGWGGNQPQHF.

The chain recombines TRBV5-4 with TRBJ2-5; TRBD2 matches at 8 bases. The CDR3 length is 15 residues. V lost 3 bases and J lost 5; bases outside the gene matches: 9. Per the germline V gene, CDR1 is SGHNT and CDR2 is YYREEE (reference sequence). This chain's CDR3 is CASSSGRDSPETQYF. Written as DNA, the CDR3 is TGTGCCAGCAGCTCCGGGAGGGACTCTCCCGAGACCCAGTACTTC.

J is TRBJ2-7 and V is TRBV4-2; D is ambiguous. The germline V gene has CDR1 LGHNA and CDR2 YNFKEQ. The ends were cut back, 1 base at V and 0 bases at J, with 7 bases in the middle. The CDR3 has 14 residues. Here the CDR3 DNA reads TGTGCCAGCAGCCAAGCGAGGAGCTCCTACGAGCAGTACTTC. The encoded protein is CASSQARSSYEQYF.